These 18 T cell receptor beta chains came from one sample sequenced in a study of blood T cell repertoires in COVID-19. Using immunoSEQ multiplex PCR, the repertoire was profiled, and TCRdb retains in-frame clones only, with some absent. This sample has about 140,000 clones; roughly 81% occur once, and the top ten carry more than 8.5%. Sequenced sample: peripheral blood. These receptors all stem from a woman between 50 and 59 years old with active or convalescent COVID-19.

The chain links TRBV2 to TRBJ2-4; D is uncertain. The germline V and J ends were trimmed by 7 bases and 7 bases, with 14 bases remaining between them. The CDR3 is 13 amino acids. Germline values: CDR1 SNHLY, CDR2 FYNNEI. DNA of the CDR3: TGTGCCAGCAAAGTTGTAGCCTCTAACATTCAGTACTTC. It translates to CASKVVASNIQYF.

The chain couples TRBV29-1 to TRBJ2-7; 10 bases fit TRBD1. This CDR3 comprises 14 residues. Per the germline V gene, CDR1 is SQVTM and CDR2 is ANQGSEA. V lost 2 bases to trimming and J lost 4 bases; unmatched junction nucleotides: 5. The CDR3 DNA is TGCAGCGTTGAATTAGGGGACAGGGGTTACGAGCAGTACTTC. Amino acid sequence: CSVELGDRGYEQYF.

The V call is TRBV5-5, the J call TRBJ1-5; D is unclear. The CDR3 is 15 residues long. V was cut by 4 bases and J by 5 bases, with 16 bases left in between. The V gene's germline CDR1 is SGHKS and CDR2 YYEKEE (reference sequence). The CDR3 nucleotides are TGTGCCAGCAGCGATGGGCCTCTCACCTATCAGCCCCAGCATTTT. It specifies CASSDGPLTYQPQHF.

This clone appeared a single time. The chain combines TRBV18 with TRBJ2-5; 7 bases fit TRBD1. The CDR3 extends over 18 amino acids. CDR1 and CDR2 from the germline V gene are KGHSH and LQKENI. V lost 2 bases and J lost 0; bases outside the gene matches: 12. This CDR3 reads CASSPFGMTGLHQETQYF. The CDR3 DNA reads TGTGCCAGCTCACCATTTGGGATGACAGGGCTCCACCAAGAGACCCAGTACTTC.

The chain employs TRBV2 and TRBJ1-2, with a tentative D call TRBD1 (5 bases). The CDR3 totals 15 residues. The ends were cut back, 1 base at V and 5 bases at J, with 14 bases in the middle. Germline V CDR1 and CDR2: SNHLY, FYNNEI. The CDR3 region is CASSEGPGNYYGYTF. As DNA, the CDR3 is TGTGCCAGCAGTGAAGGGCCAGGGAACTATTATGGCTACACCTTC. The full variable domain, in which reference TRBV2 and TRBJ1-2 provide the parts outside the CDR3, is EPEVTQTPSHQVTQMGQEVILRCVPISNHLYFYWYRQILGQKVEFLVSFYNNEISEKSEIFDDQFSVERPDGSNFTLKIRSTKLEDSAMYFCASSEGPGNYYGYTFGSGTRLTVV.

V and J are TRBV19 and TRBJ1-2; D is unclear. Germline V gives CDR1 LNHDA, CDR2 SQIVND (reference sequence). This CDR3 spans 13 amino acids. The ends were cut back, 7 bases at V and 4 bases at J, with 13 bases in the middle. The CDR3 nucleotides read TGTGCCAGTACCCCCCGGGGTGCCTATGGCTACACCTTC. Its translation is CASTPRGAYGYTF.

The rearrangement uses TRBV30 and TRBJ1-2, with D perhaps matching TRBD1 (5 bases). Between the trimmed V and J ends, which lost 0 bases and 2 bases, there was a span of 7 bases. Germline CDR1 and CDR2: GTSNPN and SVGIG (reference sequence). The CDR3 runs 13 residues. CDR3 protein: CAWSVQENYGYTF. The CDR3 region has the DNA TGTGCCTGGAGTGTACAGGAGAACTATGGCTACACCTTC.

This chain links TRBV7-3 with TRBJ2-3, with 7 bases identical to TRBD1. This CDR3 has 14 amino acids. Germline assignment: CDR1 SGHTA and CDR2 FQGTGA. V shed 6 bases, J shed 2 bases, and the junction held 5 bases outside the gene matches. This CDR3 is CASRRTGDTDTQYF. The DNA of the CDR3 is TGTGCCAGCAGGAGAACAGGGGACACAGATACGCAGTATTTT. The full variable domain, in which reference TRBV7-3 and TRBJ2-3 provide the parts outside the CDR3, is GAGVSQTPSNKVTEKGKYVELRCDPISGHTALYWYRQSLGQGPEFLIYFQGTGAADDSGLPNDRFFAVRPEGSVSTLKIQRTERGDSAVYLCASRRTGDTDTQYFGPGTRLTVL.

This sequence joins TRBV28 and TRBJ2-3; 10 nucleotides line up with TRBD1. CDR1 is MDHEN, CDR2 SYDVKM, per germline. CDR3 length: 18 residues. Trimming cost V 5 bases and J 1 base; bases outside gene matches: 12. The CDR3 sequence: CASSIPGQGTLGTDTQYF. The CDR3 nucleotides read TGTGCCAGCAGTATACCGGGACAGGGGACCCTTGGCACAGATACGCAGTATTTT.

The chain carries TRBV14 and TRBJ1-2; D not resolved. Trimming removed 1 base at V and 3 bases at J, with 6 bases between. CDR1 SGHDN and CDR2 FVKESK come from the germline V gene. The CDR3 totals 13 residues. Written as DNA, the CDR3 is TGTGCCAGCAGCCAAGGAACGGACTATGGCTACACCTTC. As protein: CASSQGTDYGYTF.

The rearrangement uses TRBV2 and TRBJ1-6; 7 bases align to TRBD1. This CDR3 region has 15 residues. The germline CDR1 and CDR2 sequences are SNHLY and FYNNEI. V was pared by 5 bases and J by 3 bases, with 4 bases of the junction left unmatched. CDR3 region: CASSIQGGYNSPLHF. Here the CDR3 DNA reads TGTGCCAGCAGTATTCAGGGGGGCTATAATTCACCCCTCCACTTT. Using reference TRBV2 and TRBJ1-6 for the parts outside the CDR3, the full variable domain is EPEVTQTPSHQVTQMGQEVILRCVPISNHLYFYWYRQILGQKVEFLVSFYNNEISEKSEIFDDQFSVERPDGSNFTLKIRSTKLEDSAMYFCASSIQGGYNSPLHFGNGTRLTVT.

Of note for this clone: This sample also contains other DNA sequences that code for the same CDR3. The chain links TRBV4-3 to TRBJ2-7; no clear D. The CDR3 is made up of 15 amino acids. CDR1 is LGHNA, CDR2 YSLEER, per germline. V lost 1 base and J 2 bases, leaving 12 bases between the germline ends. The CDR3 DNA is TGCGCCAGCAGCCAAGCGAGTGGTCAGGCCTACGAGCAGTACTTC. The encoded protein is CASSQASGQAYEQYF.

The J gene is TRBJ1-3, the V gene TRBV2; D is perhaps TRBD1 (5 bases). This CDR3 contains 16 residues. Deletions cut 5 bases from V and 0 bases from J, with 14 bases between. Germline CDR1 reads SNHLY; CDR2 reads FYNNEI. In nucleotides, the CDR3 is TGTGCCAGCAGTCCACTATCAGGGCTCTCTGGAAACACCATATATTTT. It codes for CASSPLSGLSGNTIYF.

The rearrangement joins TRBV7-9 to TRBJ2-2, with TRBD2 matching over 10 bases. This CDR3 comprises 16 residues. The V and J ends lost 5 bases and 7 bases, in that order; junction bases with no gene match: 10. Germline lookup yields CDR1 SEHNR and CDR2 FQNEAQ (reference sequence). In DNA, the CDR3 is TGTGCCAGCAGCGCCCTAGCGGGGGCTGTTGGCGGGGAGCTGTTTTTT. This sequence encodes CASSALAGAVGGELFF.

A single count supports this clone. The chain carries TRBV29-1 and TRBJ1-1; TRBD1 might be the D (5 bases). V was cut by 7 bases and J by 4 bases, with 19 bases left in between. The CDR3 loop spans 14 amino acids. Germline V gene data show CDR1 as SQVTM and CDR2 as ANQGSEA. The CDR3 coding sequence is TGCAGCGCTTACACTCCCCGGGGGGGCACTGAAGCTTTCTTT. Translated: CSAYTPRGGTEAFF.

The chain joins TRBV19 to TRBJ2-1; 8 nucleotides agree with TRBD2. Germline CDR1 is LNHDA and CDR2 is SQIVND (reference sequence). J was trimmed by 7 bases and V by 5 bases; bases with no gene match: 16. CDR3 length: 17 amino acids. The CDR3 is CASSPPGTAGGMNEQFF. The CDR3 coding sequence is TGTGCCAGTAGTCCCCCTGGGACCGCGGGAGGTATGAATGAGCAGTTCTTC. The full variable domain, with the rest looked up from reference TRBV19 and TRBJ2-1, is DGGITQSPKYLFRKEGQNVTLSCEQNLNHDAMYWYRQDPGQGLRLIYYSQIVNDFQKGDIAEGYSVSREKKESFPLTVTSAQKNPTAFYLCASSPPGTAGGMNEQFFGPGTRLTVL.

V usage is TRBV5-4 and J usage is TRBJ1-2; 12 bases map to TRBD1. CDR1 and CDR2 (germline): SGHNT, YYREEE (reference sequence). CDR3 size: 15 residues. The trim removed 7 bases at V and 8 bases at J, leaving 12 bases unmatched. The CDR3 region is CASGSPLGTGGGYTF. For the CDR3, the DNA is TGTGCCAGCGGATCTCCACTAGGGACAGGGGGCGGCTACACCTTC.

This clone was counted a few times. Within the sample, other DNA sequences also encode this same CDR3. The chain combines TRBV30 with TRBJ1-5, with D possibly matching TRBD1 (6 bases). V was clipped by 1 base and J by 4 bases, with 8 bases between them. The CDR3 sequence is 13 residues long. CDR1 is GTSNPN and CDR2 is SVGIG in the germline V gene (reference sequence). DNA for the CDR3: TGTGCCTGGAGTGAAGGGGGTAATCAGCCCCAGCATTTT. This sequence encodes CAWSEGGNQPQHF. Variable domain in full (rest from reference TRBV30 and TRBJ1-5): SQTIHQWPATLVQPVGSPLSLECTVEGTSNPNLYWYRQAAGRGLQLLFYSVGIGQISSEVPQNLSASRPQDRQFILSSKKLLLSDSGFYLCAWSEGGNQPQHFGDGTRLSIL.